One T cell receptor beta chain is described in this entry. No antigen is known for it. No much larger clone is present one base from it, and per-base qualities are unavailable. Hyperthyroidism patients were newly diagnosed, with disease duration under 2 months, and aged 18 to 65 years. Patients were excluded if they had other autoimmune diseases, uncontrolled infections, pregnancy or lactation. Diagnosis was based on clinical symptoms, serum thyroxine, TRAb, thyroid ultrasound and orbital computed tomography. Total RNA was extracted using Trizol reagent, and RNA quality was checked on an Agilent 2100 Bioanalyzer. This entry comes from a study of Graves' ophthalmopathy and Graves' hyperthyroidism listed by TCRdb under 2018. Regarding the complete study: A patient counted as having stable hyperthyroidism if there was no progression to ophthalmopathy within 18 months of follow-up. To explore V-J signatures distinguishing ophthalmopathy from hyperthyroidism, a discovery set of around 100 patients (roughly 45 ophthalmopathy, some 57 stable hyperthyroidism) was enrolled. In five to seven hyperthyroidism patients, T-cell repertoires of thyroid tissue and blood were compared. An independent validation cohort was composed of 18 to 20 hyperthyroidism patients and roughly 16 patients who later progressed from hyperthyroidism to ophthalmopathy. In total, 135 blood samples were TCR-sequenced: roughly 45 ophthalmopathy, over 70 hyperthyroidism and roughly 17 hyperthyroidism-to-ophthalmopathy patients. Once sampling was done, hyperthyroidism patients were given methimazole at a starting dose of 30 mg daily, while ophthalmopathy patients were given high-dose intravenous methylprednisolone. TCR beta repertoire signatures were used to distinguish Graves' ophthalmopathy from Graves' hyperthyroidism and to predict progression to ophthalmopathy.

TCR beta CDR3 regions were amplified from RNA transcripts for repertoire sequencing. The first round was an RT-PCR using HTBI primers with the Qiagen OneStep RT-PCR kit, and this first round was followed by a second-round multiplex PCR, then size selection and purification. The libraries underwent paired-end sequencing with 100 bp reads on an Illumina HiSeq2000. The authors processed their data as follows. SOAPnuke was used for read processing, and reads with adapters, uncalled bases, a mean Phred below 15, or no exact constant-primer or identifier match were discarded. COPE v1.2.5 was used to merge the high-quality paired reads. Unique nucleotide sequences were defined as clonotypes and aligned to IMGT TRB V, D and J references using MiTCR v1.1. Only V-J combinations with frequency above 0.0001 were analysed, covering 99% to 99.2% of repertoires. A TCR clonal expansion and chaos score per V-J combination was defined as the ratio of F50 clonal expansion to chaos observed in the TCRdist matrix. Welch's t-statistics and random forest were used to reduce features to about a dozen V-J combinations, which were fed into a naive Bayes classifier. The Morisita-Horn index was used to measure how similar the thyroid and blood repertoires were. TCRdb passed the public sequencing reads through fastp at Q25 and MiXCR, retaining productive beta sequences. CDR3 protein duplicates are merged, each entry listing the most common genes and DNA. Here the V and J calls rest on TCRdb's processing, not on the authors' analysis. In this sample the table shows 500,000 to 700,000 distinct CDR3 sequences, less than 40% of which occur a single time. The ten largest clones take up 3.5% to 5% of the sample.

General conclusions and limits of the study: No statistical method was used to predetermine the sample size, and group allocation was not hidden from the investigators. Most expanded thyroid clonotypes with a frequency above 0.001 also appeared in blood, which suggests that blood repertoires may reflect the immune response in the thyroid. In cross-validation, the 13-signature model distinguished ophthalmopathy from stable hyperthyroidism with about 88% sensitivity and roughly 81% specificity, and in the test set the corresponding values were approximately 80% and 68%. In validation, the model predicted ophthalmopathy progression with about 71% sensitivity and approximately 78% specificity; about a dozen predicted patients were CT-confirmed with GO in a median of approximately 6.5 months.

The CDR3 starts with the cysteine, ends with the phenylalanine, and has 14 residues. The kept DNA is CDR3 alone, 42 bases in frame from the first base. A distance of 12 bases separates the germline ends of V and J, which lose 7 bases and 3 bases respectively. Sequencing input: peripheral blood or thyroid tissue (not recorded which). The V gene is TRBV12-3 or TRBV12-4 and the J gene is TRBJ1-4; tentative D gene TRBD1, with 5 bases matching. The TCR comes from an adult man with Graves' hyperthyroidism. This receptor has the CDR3 CASKAGLANEKLFF. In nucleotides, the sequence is TGTGCCAGCAAAGCGGGACTGGCTAATGAAAAACTGTTTTTT.